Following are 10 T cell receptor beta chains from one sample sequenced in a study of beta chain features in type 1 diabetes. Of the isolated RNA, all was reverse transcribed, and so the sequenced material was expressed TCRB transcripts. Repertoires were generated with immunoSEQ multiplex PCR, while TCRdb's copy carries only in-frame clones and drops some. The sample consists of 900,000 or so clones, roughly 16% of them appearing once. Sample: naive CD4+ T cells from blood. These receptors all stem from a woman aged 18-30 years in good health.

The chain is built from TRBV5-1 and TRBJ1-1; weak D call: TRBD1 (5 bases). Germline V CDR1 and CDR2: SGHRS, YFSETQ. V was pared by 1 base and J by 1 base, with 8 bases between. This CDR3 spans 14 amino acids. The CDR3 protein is CASSLRGTNTEAFF. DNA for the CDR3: TGCGCCAGCAGCTTGCGAGGGACGAACACTGAAGCTTTCTTT.

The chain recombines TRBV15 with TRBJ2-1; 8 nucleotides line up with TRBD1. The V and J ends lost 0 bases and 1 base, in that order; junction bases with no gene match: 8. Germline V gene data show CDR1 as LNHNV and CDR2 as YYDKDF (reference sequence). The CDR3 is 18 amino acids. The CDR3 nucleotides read TGTGCCACCAGCAGAGAATTGACAGGGGAGAGGTCCTACAATGAGCAGTTCTTC. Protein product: CATSRELTGERSYNEQFF.

For the CDR3, the DNA is TGTGCCAGCAAACCGGACAGGACCTCAGCCCAGCCCCAGCATTTT. Translating gives CASKPDRTSAQPQHF. The chain couples TRBV2 to TRBJ1-5, with 7 bases aligning to TRBD1. The trim removed 7 bases at V and 7 bases at J, leaving 13 bases unmatched. The CDR3 runs 15 residues. Germline loops: CDR1 SNHLY, CDR2 FYNNEI.

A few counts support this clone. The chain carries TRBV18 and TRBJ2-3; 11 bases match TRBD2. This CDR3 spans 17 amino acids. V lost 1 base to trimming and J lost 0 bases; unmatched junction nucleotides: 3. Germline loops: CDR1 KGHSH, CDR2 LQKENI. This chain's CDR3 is CASSPLTSGTSTDTQYF. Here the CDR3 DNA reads TGTGCCAGCTCACCACTGACTAGCGGGACTAGCACAGATACGCAGTATTTT.

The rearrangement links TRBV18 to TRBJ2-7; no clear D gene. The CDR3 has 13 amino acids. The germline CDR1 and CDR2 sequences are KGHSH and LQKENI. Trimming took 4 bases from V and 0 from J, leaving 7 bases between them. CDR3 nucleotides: TGTGCCAGCTCACAGCTCAGCTCCTACGAGCAGTACTTC. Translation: CASSQLSSYEQYF. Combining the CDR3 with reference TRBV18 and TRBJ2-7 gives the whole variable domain NAGVMQNPRHLVRRRGQEARLRCSPMKGHSHVYWYRQLPEEGLKFMVYLQKENIIDESGMPKERFSAEFPKEGPSILRIQQVVRGDSAAYFCASSQLSSYEQYFGPGTRLTVT.

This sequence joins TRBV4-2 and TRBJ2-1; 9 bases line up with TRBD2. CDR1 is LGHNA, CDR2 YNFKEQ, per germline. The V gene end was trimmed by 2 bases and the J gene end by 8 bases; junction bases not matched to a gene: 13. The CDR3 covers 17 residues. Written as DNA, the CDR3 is TGTGCCAGCAGCCAAAGATTGGGCGGGAGGGCAAAAGATGAGCAGTTCTTC. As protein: CASSQRLGGRAKDEQFF.

The CDR3 here is CASSSTQSGTEAFF. The CDR3 DNA reads as TGTGCCAGCTCATCGACCCAATCGGGGACTGAAGCTTTCTTT. V and J are TRBV18 and TRBJ1-1, with D uncertain. Trimming took off 5 bases at V and 5 bases at J, with 15 bases between the two ends. Germline-derived CDR1 and CDR2 are KGHSH and LQKENI. This CDR3 is built from 14 residues.

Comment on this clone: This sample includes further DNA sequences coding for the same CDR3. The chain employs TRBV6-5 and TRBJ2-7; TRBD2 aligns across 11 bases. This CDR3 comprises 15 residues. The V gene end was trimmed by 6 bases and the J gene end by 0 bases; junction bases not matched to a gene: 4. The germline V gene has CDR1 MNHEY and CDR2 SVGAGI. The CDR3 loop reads CASSLAGGSSYEQYF. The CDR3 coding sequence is TGTGCCAGCAGCTTAGCGGGAGGGAGCTCCTACGAGCAGTACTTC.

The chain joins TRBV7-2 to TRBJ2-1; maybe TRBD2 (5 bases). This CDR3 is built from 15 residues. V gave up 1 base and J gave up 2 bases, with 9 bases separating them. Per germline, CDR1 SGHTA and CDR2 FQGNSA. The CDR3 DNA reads TGTGCCAGCAGCTTAGATCCGGGGACCTACAATGAGCAGTTCTTC. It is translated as CASSLDPGTYNEQFF.

CDR3 amino acids: CASSWFGRSYEQYF. CDR3 sequence (DNA): TGTGCCAGCAGCTGGTTCGGCAGGTCCTACGAGCAGTACTTC. V usage is TRBV5-4 and J usage is TRBJ2-7; no clear D gene. The CDR3 sequence is 14 residues long. The germline V gene encodes CDR1 SGHNT and CDR2 YYREEE (reference sequence). Trimming cost V 3 bases and J 1 base, with 11 bases left between them.